The 27 T cell receptor beta chains in this list originate from one sample, sequenced in a study of T cells in Graves' hyperthyroidism and ophthalmopathy. RNA transcripts yielded amplified TCR beta CDR3 regions. Using the HTBI primer set, a first-round RT-PCR was run on the TCR CDR3. TCRdb ran MiXCR on the multiplex PCR reads and lists one entry per CDR3 protein. This sample has 550,000 to 800,000 distinct CDR3 sequences; about 17% occur once, and the top ten carry 8.4%. Sequencing was performed on blood. The receptors were sampled from a young man with Graves' hyperthyroidism.

To note about this clonotype: Possible read error: a much larger clone is one base away. The rearrangement joins TRBV7-2 to TRBJ2-7; the match to TRBD2 covers 13 bases. The CDR3 totals 15 residues. Per germline, CDR1 SGHTA and CDR2 FQGNSA. CDR3 loop: CANSLVLAGGDEQYF. In DNA, the CDR3 is TGTGCCAACAGCTTAGTACTAGCGGGAGGGGACGAGCAGTACTTC.

This clonotype has ten or more counts. V gene TRBV28 combines with J gene TRBJ2-3; D is undetermined. The CDR3 spans 15 residues. The germline gives CDR1 MDHEN, CDR2 SYDVKM. Trimming pared 3 bases from V and 2 bases from J, leaving 12 bases between. CDR3 coding DNA: TGTGCCAGCAGTTTGGGTTTGCCGAACACAGATACGCAGTATTTT. Translation: CASSLGLPNTDTQYF. The full variable domain, rest sourced from reference TRBV28 and TRBJ2-3, is DVKVTQSSRYLVKRTGEKVFLECVQDMDHENMFWYRQDPGLGLRLIYFSYDVKMKEKGDIPEGYSVSREKKERFSLILESASTNQTSMYLCASSLGLPNTDTQYFGPGTRLTVL.

Ten or more counts support this clonotype. The V gene is TRBV12-3 or TRBV12-4, the J gene TRBJ1-1; TRBD1 is a possible D gene (6 bases). Trimming removed 8 bases from V and 4 bases from J, with 11 bases in between. The CDR3 spans 12 residues. CDR3 DNA sequence: TGTGCCAGCGGGGGCTTCCTCACTGAAGCTTTCTTT. It yields the protein CASGGFLTEAFF.

This clonotype was counted many times. The CDR3 DNA is TGTGCCAGCAGGGACAGGAGGCGGACCGGGGAGCTGTTTTTT. Encoded protein: CASRDRRRTGELFF. The chain has TRBV6-1 and TRBJ2-2; 7 bases agree with TRBD1. The CDR3 consists of 14 residues. J gave up 5 bases and V 6 bases, and 6 bases lay outside the gene matches. CDR1 is MNHNS and CDR2 is SASEGT in the germline V gene.

CDR3 coding DNA: TGTGCCAGCATTGACAAGGTACCAACTAATGAAAAACTGTTTTTT. Translated, it gives CASIDKVPTNEKLFF. The chain employs TRBV6-2 or TRBV6-3 and TRBJ1-4; D call uncertain. Trimming shortened V by 7 bases and J by 0 bases, and 12 bases separated the two germline ends. Germline V CDR1 and CDR2: MNHEY, SVGEGT. The CDR3 consists of 15 residues.

This clonotype was seen a handful of times. CDR3 sequence reads: CASRPGWNSNQPQHF. The CDR3 nucleotides are TGTGCCAGCAGACCCGGTTGGAATAGCAATCAGCCCCAGCATTTT. The V gene is TRBV27, the J gene TRBJ1-5; unclear D gene. Between the trimmed V and J ends, which lost 6 bases and 0 bases, there was a span of 12 bases. Germline values: CDR1 MNHEY, CDR2 SMNVEV (reference sequence). This CDR3 is built from 15 residues.

Concerning this clonotype itself: A much larger clone sits a single nucleotide away, making a read error possible. The rearrangement uses TRBV6-2 or TRBV6-3 and TRBJ2-7; 10 bases are a match to TRBD1. CDR3 length: 14 residues. J gave up 7 bases and V 6 bases, and 9 bases lay outside the gene matches. CDR1 is MNHEY, CDR2 SVGEGT, per germline. CDR3 coding DNA: TGTGCCAGCAGCATGACAGGGGGCGGCGGTGAGCAGTACTTC. Translating it yields CASSMTGGGGEQYF.

Ten or more counts support this clonotype. J is TRBJ1-5 and V is TRBV2; no reliable D call. V was clipped by 7 bases and J by 1 base, with 14 bases between them. This CDR3 has 15 residues. Germline V gene sequence: CDR1 SNHLY, CDR2 FYNNEI. The CDR3 DNA reads as TGTGCCAGCACCCCAAGGACGGGGAGCAATCAGCCCCAGCATTTT. This translates into CASTPRTGSNQPQHF.

This clonotype was seen at least ten times. V and J are TRBV28 and TRBJ2-7, with D uncertain. V gave up 6 bases and J gave up 3 bases, with 15 bases separating them. This CDR3 contains 14 residues. Germline loops: CDR1 MDHEN, CDR2 SYDVKM. The CDR3 loop reads CASRSPGGGYEQYF. Written as DNA, the CDR3 is TGTGCCAGCAGATCCCCCGGTGGCGGCTACGAGCAGTACTTC.

Turning to this clonotype: Just one base apart from a much larger clone, this may be a read error. Lacking the conserved final phenylalanine or tryptophan, this CDR3 likely reflects a read error. V gene TRBV20-1 combines with J gene TRBJ1-1, with a tentative D call TRBD1 (6 bases). V gave up 7 bases and J gave up 4 bases, with 13 bases separating them. The germline gives CDR1 DFQATT, CDR2 SNEGSKA (reference sequence). The CDR3 consists of 12 residues. This chain's CDR3 is CSGTDQPTEAFL. DNA for the CDR3: TGCAGTGGGACAGATCAGCCCACTGAAGCTTTCCTT.

The chain is built from TRBV29-1 and TRBJ2-3; unclear D gene. The CDR3 length is 10 residues. V lost 3 bases to trimming and J lost 5 bases, with 3 bases between them. From germline, CDR1 is SQVTM and CDR2 ANQGSEA. The CDR3 coding sequence is TGCAGCGTTGAGGGAGATACGCAGTATTTT. Protein sequence: CSVEGDTQYF.

There are many counts of this clonotype. The CDR3 sequence is CASSRQQGPQETQYF. The CDR3 DNA follows: TGTGCCAGCAGCCGTCAACAGGGCCCTCAAGAGACCCAGTACTTC. The chain couples TRBV6-1 to TRBJ2-5; possible D gene TRBD1, 6 bases. CDR3 length: 15 residues. Germline V lookup: CDR1 MNHNS, CDR2 SASEGT. Between the trimmed V and J ends, which lost 6 bases and 2 bases, there was a span of 16 bases.

This clonotype came up many times. The chain joins TRBV6-7 to TRBJ1-1; D not resolved. TRBV6-7 is designated an ORF whose function remains uncertain. The CDR3 totals 15 residues. The V end lost 1 base, the J end lost 1 base, and 10 bases lay between the germline ends. Written as DNA, the CDR3 is TGTGCCAGCAGTTACTACCCGACGGAGAACACTGAAGCTTTCTTT. Its translation is CASSYYPTENTEAFF.

This clonotype was detected a few times. The V and J genes are TRBV27 and TRBJ2-1; D remains unclear. Germline lookup yields CDR1 MNHEY and CDR2 SMNVEV (reference sequence). V was trimmed by 5 bases and J by 9 bases, leaving 8 bases between them. The CDR3 consists of 11 residues. DNA of the CDR3: TGTGCCAGCAGTGCCTTCGGTGAGCAGTTCTTC. It is translated as CASSAFGEQFF.

Ten or more counts support this clonotype. This chain uses TRBV20-1 with TRBJ2-1; D not resolved. V was shortened by 0 bases and J by 1 base, with 10 bases between the two germline ends. Germline-derived CDR1 and CDR2 are DFQATT and SNEGSKA (reference sequence). The CDR3 covers 15 residues. CDR3 residues: CSARERRGSYNEQFF. The CDR3 DNA reads as TGCAGTGCTAGAGAGAGGAGAGGATCCTACAATGAGCAGTTCTTC.

This clonotype showed up just a few times. The chain is built from TRBV11-3 and TRBJ2-2; 12 nucleotides line up with TRBD2. V lost 4 bases, J lost 5 bases, and 5 bases stayed unmatched. Germline loops: CDR1 SGHNT, CDR2 YENEEA. The CDR3 extends over 16 amino acids. The CDR3 DNA follows: TGTGCCAGCAGCTCGCAACTAGCGGGGGGAACCGGGGAGCTGTTTTTT. Translating it yields CASSSQLAGGTGELFF.

In this sample, this clonotype turned up many times. This chain joins TRBV28 and TRBJ1-5; 9 bases map to TRBD1. The J segment lost 3 bases and the V segment lost 5 bases, leaving 8 bases of the junction unmatched. Germline V gene sequence: CDR1 MDHEN, CDR2 SYDVKM. This CDR3 is built from 16 residues. The CDR3 coding sequence is TGTGCCAGCAGTCCCCTGACAGGGGGTAACAATCAGCCCCAGCATTTT. Protein: CASSPLTGGNNQPQHF.

For this clonotype: A much larger clone sits a single nucleotide away, making a read error possible. The rearrangement links TRBV12-3 or TRBV12-4 to TRBJ2-7; D remains ambiguous. The CDR3 runs 13 residues. The CDR3 coding sequence is TGTGCCAGCAGCGCTCTTCTGGGGAACGAGCAGTGCTTC. Translation gives CASSALLGNEQCF.

This clonotype was picked up many times. This rearrangement joins TRBV3-1 to TRBJ1-1; 11 nucleotides align to TRBD1. Germline V gene lookup returns CDR1 LGHDT and CDR2 YNNKEL (reference sequence). V lost 2 bases to trimming and J lost 11 bases; unmatched junction nucleotides: 7. This CDR3 is 14 amino acids long. CDR3 bases: TGTGCCAGCAGCCAACCAGGACAGGGGGCGTTGGCTTTCTTT. Protein: CASSQPGQGALAFF.

This clonotype was counted many times. V is TRBV11-2 and J is TRBJ2-1, with TRBD1 identical over 9 bases. V was pared by 5 bases and J by 5 bases, with 10 bases of the junction left unmatched. Germline lookup yields CDR1 SGHAT and CDR2 FQNNGV. This CDR3 region has 16 residues. CDR3 in amino acids: CASSRRFGTGNNEQFF. CDR3 in DNA: TGTGCCAGCAGCCGCAGGTTCGGGACAGGGAACAATGAGCAGTTCTTC.

This clonotype was recorded a few times. The genes are TRBV5-1 and TRBJ2-5; 9 positions agree with TRBD1. Trimming cost V 6 bases and J 5 bases; bases outside gene matches: 8. The CDR3 contains 14 residues. The germline V gene has CDR1 SGHRS and CDR2 YFSETQ. The CDR3 bases are TGCGCCAGCAAGCTGACAGGGGGATCGGAGACCCAGTACTTC. Translating gives CASKLTGGSETQYF. Combining the CDR3 with reference TRBV5-1 and TRBJ2-5 gives the whole variable domain KAGVTQTPRYLIKTRGQQVTLSCSPISGHRSVSWYQQTPGQGLQFLFEYFSETQRNKGNFPGRFSGRQFSNSRSEMNVSTLELGDSALYLCASKLTGGSETQYFGPGTRLLVL.

V usage is TRBV6-1 and J usage is TRBJ1-2; D remains unclear. The CDR3 runs to 13 residues. Germline assignment: CDR1 MNHNS and CDR2 SASEGT. V was clipped by 5 bases and J by 2 bases, with 9 bases between them. This CDR3 reads CASSQNENYGYTF. CDR3 DNA sequence: TGTGCCAGCAGTCAAAACGAGAACTATGGCTACACCTTC.

This clonotype has a handful of counts. The V call is TRBV28, the J call TRBJ1-5, with D perhaps TRBD1 (6 bases). V lost 8 bases to trimming and J lost 5 bases, with 16 bases between them. CDR3 length: 14 residues. Germline V gives CDR1 MDHEN, CDR2 SYDVKM. Here the CDR3 DNA reads TGTGCCAGCGAGAGACTAGGGGGGGATCAGCCCCAGCATTTT. This translates into CASERLGGDQPQHF.

This clonotype was seen only a few times. The junction and the germline gene differ at one end; a read error may be behind it. This rearrangement joins TRBV7-7 to TRBJ2-7; D may match TRBD1 or TRBD2 (5 bases each). The CDR3 is made up of 14 amino acids. Germline lookup yields CDR1 SSHAT and CDR2 FNYEAQ (reference sequence). The CDR3 spells CASSSPGTLYEQYF. Here the CDR3 DNA reads TGTGCTAGCAGCTCACCAGGGACCCTATACGAGCAGTACTTC.

This clonotype was detected ten times or more. The J gene is TRBJ1-2, the V gene TRBV5-1, with a possible D match to TRBD1 (6 bases). V lost 3 bases and J 1 base, leaving 10 bases between the germline ends. Germline V gene data show CDR1 as SGHRS and CDR2 as YFSETQ. This CDR3 has 14 amino acids. CDR3: CASSSGGFNYGYTF. In DNA form, the CDR3 reads TGCGCCAGCAGCTCCGGGGGCTTTAACTATGGCTACACCTTC.

This clonotype was counted between two and nine times. The CDR3 sequence is CSVQIPRSYNEQFF. The CDR3 DNA follows: TGCAGCGTTCAGATACCCCGCTCCTACAATGAGCAGTTCTTC. The chain carries TRBV29-1 and TRBJ2-1; no definite D call. CDR1 is SQVTM and CDR2 is ANQGSEA in the germline V gene. Deletions cut 5 bases from V and 0 bases from J, with 11 bases between. CDR3 length equals 14 residues.

This clonotype has only a few counts. The rearrangement uses TRBV19 and TRBJ2-1; D is ambiguous. V was shortened by 3 bases and J by 4 bases, with 16 bases between the two germline ends. This CDR3 has 16 residues. Germline lookup yields CDR1 LNHDA and CDR2 SQIVND (reference sequence). As DNA, the CDR3 is TGTGCCAGTAGTATTGGCCCGGGCGAAGGGTACAATGAGCAGTTCTTC. Translated, it gives CASSIGPGEGYNEQFF. Drawing the rest from reference TRBV19 and TRBJ2-1, the complete variable domain is DGGITQSPKYLFRKEGQNVTLSCEQNLNHDAMYWYRQDPGQGLRLIYYSQIVNDFQKGDIAEGYSVSREKKESFPLTVTSAQKNPTAFYLCASSIGPGEGYNEQFFGPGTRLTVL.